These 3 T cell receptor beta chains were sequenced from one sample in a study of CD4 T cells in relation to SARS-CoV-2 and coronaviruses. The method was immunoSEQ multiplex PCR; TCRdb's version includes in-frame clones alone and lacks a portion of them. Here the sample spans around 31,000 clones, more than 60% being singletons. The antigens of these receptors remain unknown. Material for sequencing was memory CD4+ T cells from PBMCs, cultured in vitro. These receptors originate from an adult with COVID-19.

This chain connects TRBV7-6 to TRBJ2-5; 11 nucleotides align to TRBD2. Looked up from germline, CDR1 is SGHVS and CDR2 is FNYEAQ. Unmatched junction bases numbered 13, after V lost 5 bases and J lost 5 bases. This CDR3 is 17 amino acids long. CDR3 residues: CASSPRLTSGRTETQYF. CDR3 nucleotide sequence: TGTGCCAGCAGCCCTAGGTTAACTAGCGGGAGAACGGAGACCCAGTACTTC.

In DNA form, the CDR3 reads TGTGCCAGCAGCCCTGGGGACAGAACCAATCAGCCCCAGCATTTT. This sequence encodes CASSPGDRTNQPQHF. J is TRBJ1-5 and V is TRBV21-1; the table names TRBD1, a call not compared with the DNA. TRBV21-1 is deemed a pseudogene. The length of the CDR3 is 15 residues.

The CDR3 coding sequence is TGTGCCAGCAGCTCCAGGACTAGCGGCCAAGAGACCCAGTACTTC. The encoded protein is CASSSRTSGQETQYF. The chain couples TRBV7-9 to TRBJ2-5, with 10 bases aligning to TRBD2. This CDR3 contains 15 residues. Germline CDR1 reads SEHNR; CDR2 reads FQNEAQ (reference sequence). J was trimmed by 1 base and V by 4 bases; bases with no gene match: 3. Full variable domain (missing parts from reference TRBV7-9 and TRBJ2-5): DTGVSQNPRHKITKRGQNVTFRCDPISEHNRLYWYRQTLGQGPEFLTYFQNEAQLEKSRLLSDRFSAERPKGSFSTLEIQRTEQGDSAMYLCASSSRTSGQETQYFGPGTRLLVL.